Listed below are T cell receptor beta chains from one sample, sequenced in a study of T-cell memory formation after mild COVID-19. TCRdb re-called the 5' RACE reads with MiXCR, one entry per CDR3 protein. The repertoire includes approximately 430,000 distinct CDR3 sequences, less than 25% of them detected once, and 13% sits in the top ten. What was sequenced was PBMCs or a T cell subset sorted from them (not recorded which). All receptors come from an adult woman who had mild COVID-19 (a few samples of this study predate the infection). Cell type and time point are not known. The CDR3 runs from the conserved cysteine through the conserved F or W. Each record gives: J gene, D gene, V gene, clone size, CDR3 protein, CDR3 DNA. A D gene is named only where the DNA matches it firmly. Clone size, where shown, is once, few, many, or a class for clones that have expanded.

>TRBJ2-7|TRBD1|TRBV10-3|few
CAISDPDGDRGLHEQYF
TGTGCCATCAGTGATCCCGATGGGGACAGGGGGTTGCACGAGCAGTACTTC
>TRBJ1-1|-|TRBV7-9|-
CASSLGGGGTEAFF
TGTGCCAGCAGCTTAGGGGGGGGAGGAACTGAAGCTTTCTTT
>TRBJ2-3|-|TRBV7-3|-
CASSLGLASADTQYF
TGTGCCAGCAGCTTAGGGCTTGCCTCCGCAGATACGCAGTATTTT
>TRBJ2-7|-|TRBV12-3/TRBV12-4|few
CASSPGGVASLYEQYF
TGTGCCAGCAGCCCCGGGGGCGTCGCTTCCCTCTACGAGCAGTACTTC
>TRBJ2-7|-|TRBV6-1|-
CASSPTYRDEQYF
TGTGCCAGCAGCCCTACCTACAGGGACGAGCAGTACTTC
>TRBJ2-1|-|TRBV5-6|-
CASSRPHFEIRANEQFF
TGTGCCAGCAGCCGCCCCCACTTTGAGATACGGGCCAATGAGCAGTTCTTC
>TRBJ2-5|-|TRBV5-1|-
CASSTNSFQETQYF
TGCGCCAGCAGCACCAACTCATTTCAAGAGACCCAGTACTTC
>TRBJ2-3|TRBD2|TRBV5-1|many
CASSLGLAAETQYF
TGCGCCAGCAGCCTTGGACTAGCGGCAGAAACGCAGTATTTT
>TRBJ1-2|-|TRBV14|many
CASSQGLLMGYTF
TGTGCCAGCAGCCAAGGTTTACTGATGGGCTACACCTTC
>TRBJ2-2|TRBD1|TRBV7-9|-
CASSSGQPGELFF
TGTGCCAGCAGCTCGGGACAGCCCGGGGAGCTGTTTTTT
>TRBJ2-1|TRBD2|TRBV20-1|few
CSARKSGSSYNEQFF
TGCAGTGCTAGAAAGAGCGGGAGCTCCTACAATGAGCAGTTCTTC
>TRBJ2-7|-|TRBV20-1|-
CSARVAGGPYEQYF
TGCAGTGCTAGAGTAGCAGGTGGCCCCTACGAGCAGTACTTC
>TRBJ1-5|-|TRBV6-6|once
CASTPRGVNSNQPQHF
TGTGCCAGCACCCCAAGAGGTGTCAATAGCAATCAGCCCCAGCATTTT
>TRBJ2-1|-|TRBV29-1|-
CSVDSGRGSYNEQFF
TGCAGCGTTGACAGCGGCAGGGGCTCCTACAATGAGCAGTTCTTC
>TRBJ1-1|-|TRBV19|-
CASVLLGGDTEAFF
TGTGCCAGTGTCTTGTTAGGTGGAGACACTGAAGCTTTCTTT
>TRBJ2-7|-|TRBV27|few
CASSLSTVVYEQYF
TGTGCCAGCAGTTTATCCACAGTCGTATACGAGCAGTACTTC
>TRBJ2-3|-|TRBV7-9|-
CASSSQFTSTDTQYF
TGTGCCAGCAGCTCACAATTCACTAGCACAGATACGCAGTATTTT
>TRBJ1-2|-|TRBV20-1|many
CSAQSLYGYTF
TGCAGTGCTCAGAGCCTCTATGGCTACACCTTC
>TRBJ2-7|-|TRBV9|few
CASSVELGGSYEQYF
TGTGCCAGCAGCGTAGAACTAGGCGGCTCCTACGAGCAGTACTTC
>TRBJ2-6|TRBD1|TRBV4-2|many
CASSQDRGQLSGANVLTF
TGTGCCAGCAGCCAAGATCGGGGACAGCTCTCTGGGGCCAACGTCCTGACTTTC
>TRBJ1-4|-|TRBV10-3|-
CAISDSIGPTNEKLFF
TGTGCCATCAGTGACTCAATAGGGCCAACTAATGAAAAACTGTTTTTT
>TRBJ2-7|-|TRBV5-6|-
CASSFRGAEQYF
TGTGCCAGCAGCTTTCGGGGGGCCGAGCAGTACTTC
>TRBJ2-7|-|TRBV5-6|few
CASRPRIRDVGQWAYYEQYF
TGTGCCAGCCGCCCGAGGATCCGGGACGTAGGGCAGTGGGCCTACTACGAGCAGTACTTC
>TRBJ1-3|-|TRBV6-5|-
CASSEWSSGNTIYF
TGTGCCAGCAGCGAGTGGAGCTCTGGAAACACCATATATTTT
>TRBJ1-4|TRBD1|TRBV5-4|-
CASSLGTGGTNEKLFF
TGTGCCAGCAGCCTCGGAACAGGGGGCACTAATGAAAAACTGTTTTTT
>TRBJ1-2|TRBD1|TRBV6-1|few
CASRVRTGNYGYTF
TGTGCCAGCAGGGTAAGGACAGGGAACTATGGCTACACCTTC
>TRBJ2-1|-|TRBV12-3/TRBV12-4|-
CASTTQGSYNEQFF
TGTGCCAGCACAACTCAGGGGTCCTACAATGAGCAGTTCTTC
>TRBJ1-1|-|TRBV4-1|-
CASSQAVLTEAFF
TGCGCCAGCAGCCAAGCAGTACTCACTGAAGCTTTCTTT
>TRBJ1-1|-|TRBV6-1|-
CASSEVDSITEAFF
TGTGCCAGCAGTGAGGTAGACAGCATCACTGAAGCTTTCTTT
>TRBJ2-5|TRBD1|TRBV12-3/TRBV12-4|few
CASSLRDRGKTQYF
TGTGCCAGCAGTCTACGGGACAGGGGAAAGACCCAGTACTTC
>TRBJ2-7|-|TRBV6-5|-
CASSYSRQVYEQYF
TGTGCCAGCAGTTACTCCCGACAGGTCTACGAGCAGTACTTC
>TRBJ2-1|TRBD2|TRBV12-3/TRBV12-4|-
CASSPGLAGVNEQFF
TGTGCCAGCAGTCCCGGACTAGCGGGAGTGAATGAGCAGTTCTTC
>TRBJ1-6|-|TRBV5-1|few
CASSRKAGDSPLHF
TGCGCCAGCAGCCGGAAGGCCGGGGATTCACCCCTCCACTTT
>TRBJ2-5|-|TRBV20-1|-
CSANRPQKETQYF
TGCAGTGCTAACAGGCCCCAGAAAGAGACCCAGTACTTC
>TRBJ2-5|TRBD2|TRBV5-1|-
CASSSGQLAMKVETQYF
TGCGCCAGCAGCTCCGGCCAACTAGCGATGAAGGTCGAGACCCAGTACTTC
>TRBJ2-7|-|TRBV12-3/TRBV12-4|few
CASTPGTGYEQYF
TGTGCCAGCACCCCGGGCACAGGCTACGAGCAGTACTTC
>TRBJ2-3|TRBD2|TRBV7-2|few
CASSLALAGGADTQYF
TGTGCCAGCAGCTTAGCTCTAGCGGGAGGGGCAGATACGCAGTATTTT
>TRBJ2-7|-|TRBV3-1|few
CASSQAGYPSYEQYF
TGTGCCAGCAGCCAAGCGGGTTACCCCTCCTACGAGCAGTACTTC